Below are 6 T cell receptor beta chains sequenced from a single sample in a study of spatial heterogeneity in lung cancer. TCRdb reprocessed the 5' RACE reads with MiXCR, giving one entry per CDR3 protein. Counted here are about 3,900 distinct CDR3 sequences, around 9.4% occurring once; the ten biggest clones make up under 7.5%. Time point indicated: sample taken at primary tumor resection. The sequenced sample was normal lung tissue next to the tumor, obtained at surgery. Receptor source: a female donor with early-stage non-small cell lung cancer.

The rearrangement links TRBV20-1 to TRBJ2-7; 8 bases map to TRBD2. Germline CDR1 and CDR2: DFQATT and SNEGSKA (reference sequence). The CDR3 sequence is 19 residues long. The junction had 22 bases not matched to a gene; V was cut back by 5 bases and J by 1 base. This CDR3 reads CSALRPGTREKVLSYEQYF. The CDR3 DNA reads TGCAGTGCTCTACGGCCCGGGACTAGAGAAAAAGTATTGTCCTACGAGCAGTACTTC.

The V and J genes are TRBV20-1 and TRBJ2-3, with D tentatively TRBD2 (5 bases). The CDR3 is made up of 12 amino acids. Trimming stripped 4 bases from V and 4 bases from J, with 9 bases between. Germline V CDR1 and CDR2: DFQATT, SNEGSKA (reference sequence). CDR3 DNA sequence: TGCAGTGCTACGCTAGCCCCAGATACGCAGTATTTT. Its protein product is CSATLAPDTQYF.

By its share, this clonotype is large (0.1 to 1%). The rearrangement links TRBV20-1 to TRBJ2-3, with D unclear. In germline, CDR1 is DFQATT, CDR2 SNEGSKA (reference sequence). The CDR3 runs 14 residues. The V end was cut by 0 bases, the J end by 0 bases, with 7 bases between. The DNA of the CDR3 is TGCAGTGCTAGAGATCTCTTTAGCACAGATACGCAGTATTTT. Protein: CSARDLFSTDTQYF.

This chain links TRBV12-3 or TRBV12-4 with TRBJ2-1, with D tentatively TRBD1 (6 bases). The V gene lost 7 bases and the J gene lost 5 bases, with 15 bases spanning the gap. The length of the CDR3 is 14 residues. CDR3 coding DNA: TGTGCCAGCATTGCCAGGGGTTTCCACAATGAGCAGTTCTTC. It encodes CASIARGFHNEQFF.

There are many counts of this clonotype. The V call is TRBV21-1, the J call TRBJ2-7; the table's D call TRBD1 went unverified against the DNA. TRBV21-1 is shown as a pseudogene. The CDR3 is made up of 16 amino acids. The CDR3 loop is CASRQGSKIHSYEQYF. The CDR3 coding sequence is TGTGCCAGCAGGCAGGGGTCCAAAATTCACTCCTACGAGCAGTACTTC.

In its sample, this clonotype ranks as medium-sized. This rearrangement joins TRBV29-1 to TRBJ1-1; maybe TRBD1 (5 bases). From germline, CDR1 is SQVTM and CDR2 ANQGSEA. The CDR3 length is 14 residues. The V and J ends lost 4 bases and 6 bases respectively, with 18 bases between them. Here the CDR3 DNA reads TGCAGCGTTGTAGCCTTAGGGGTGAGCGCTGAAGCTTTCTTT. As protein: CSVVALGVSAEAFF.